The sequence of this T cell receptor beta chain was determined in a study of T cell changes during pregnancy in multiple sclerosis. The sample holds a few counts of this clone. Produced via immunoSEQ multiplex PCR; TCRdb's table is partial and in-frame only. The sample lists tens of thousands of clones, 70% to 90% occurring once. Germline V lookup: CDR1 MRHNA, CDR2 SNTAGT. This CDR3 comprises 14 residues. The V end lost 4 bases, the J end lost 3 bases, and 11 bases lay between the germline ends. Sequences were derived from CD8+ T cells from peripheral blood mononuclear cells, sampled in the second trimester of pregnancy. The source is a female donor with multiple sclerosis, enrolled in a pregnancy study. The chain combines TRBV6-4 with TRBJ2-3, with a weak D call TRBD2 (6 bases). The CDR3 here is CASSGTGETDTQYF. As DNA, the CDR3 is TGTGCCAGCAGTGGGACGGGAGAGACAGATACGCAGTATTTT.